A selection of T cell receptor beta chains follows, all from one sample in a study of cytotoxic CD8 clonotypes in ibrutinib-treated CLL. The protocol was immunoSEQ multiplex PCR, while the TCRdb copy is restricted to in-frame clones and leaves out a portion. In the table there are over 75,000 clones, approximately 78% of which are singletons. This specimen consisted of PBMCs, obtained after 12 months of ibrutinib treatment. The receptor set was obtained from a human donor with chronic lymphocytic leukemia. Each CDR3 is given with its conserved first and last residue. Fields, in order: V gene, J gene, clone size, D gene, CDR3 DNA, CDR3 protein. A D gene is named only where the DNA matches it firmly. Clone size is stated in some rows and not others, as once, few, many or a class when expanded.

v_call: TRBV7-9; j_call: TRBJ2-6; clone_size: -; d_call: -; cdr3_nt: TGTGCCAGCAGCCCAGAACGTCCTCTCTCCCGCTCTGGGGCCAACGTCCTGACTTTC; cdr3_aa: CASSPERPLSRSGANVLTF
v_call: TRBV4-1; j_call: TRBJ2-1; clone_size: -; d_call: -; cdr3_nt: TGCGCCAGCAGCCAAGATAGAAGAACGGGGCAGTTCTTC; cdr3_aa: CASSQDRRTGQFF
v_call: TRBV10-2; j_call: TRBJ2-5; clone_size: -; d_call: -; cdr3_nt: TGCGCCAGCGGCCAACAGGGTCCCGAGACCCAGTACTTC; cdr3_aa: CASGQQGPETQYF
v_call: TRBV20-1; j_call: TRBJ2-5; clone_size: -; d_call: -; cdr3_nt: TGCAGTGCGGTTCCCAGGGAGACCCAGTACTTC; cdr3_aa: CSAVPRETQYF
v_call: TRBV28; j_call: TRBJ2-7; clone_size: -; d_call: -; cdr3_nt: TGTGCCAGCAGTGTTACCGGGACCGCACTCTACGAGCAGTACTTC; cdr3_aa: CASSVTGTALYEQYF
v_call: TRBV7-2; j_call: TRBJ2-1; clone_size: -; d_call: -; cdr3_nt: TGTGCCATCCGGGGGGCCGGGAATGAGCAGTTCTTC; cdr3_aa: CAIRGAGNEQFF
v_call: TRBV30; j_call: TRBJ2-7; clone_size: -; d_call: TRBD2; cdr3_nt: TGTGCCTGGAGTGTACCGGGAGGGGGTTCCTACGAGCAGTACTTC; cdr3_aa: CAWSVPGGGSYEQYF
v_call: TRBV28; j_call: TRBJ2-7; clone_size: few; d_call: -; cdr3_nt: TGTGCCAGCAGCAACCGGGACGGTTCCTACGAGCAGTACTTC; cdr3_aa: CASSNRDGSYEQYF
v_call: TRBV7-2; j_call: TRBJ2-7; clone_size: -; d_call: TRBD1; cdr3_nt: TGTGCCAGCAGCCCCCAGCGGATGACAGGGGACGAGCAGTACTTC; cdr3_aa: CASSPQRMTGDEQYF
v_call: TRBV25-1; j_call: TRBJ2-7; clone_size: -; d_call: TRBD2; cdr3_nt: TGTGCCAGCAGTGACAAAATTGGCGGGGGGGCCCGAGGTGAGCAGTACTTC; cdr3_aa: CASSDKIGGGARGEQYF
v_call: TRBV29-1; j_call: TRBJ1-3; clone_size: -; d_call: -; cdr3_nt: TGCAGCGTTGACGGAAACTCTGGAAACACCATATATTTT; cdr3_aa: CSVDGNSGNTIYF
v_call: TRBV18; j_call: TRBJ1-5; clone_size: -; d_call: -; cdr3_nt: TGTGCCAGCTCACCGCCGGGCCTAGCGGACAATCAGCCCCAGCATTTT; cdr3_aa: CASSPPGLADNQPQHF
v_call: TRBV6-1; j_call: TRBJ1-3; clone_size: -; d_call: TRBD1; cdr3_nt: TGTGCCAGCAGTGATCCCCACAGGGGCTCTGGAAACACCATATATTTT; cdr3_aa: CASSDPHRGSGNTIYF
v_call: TRBV28; j_call: TRBJ2-7; clone_size: -; d_call: TRBD2; cdr3_nt: TGTGCCAGCAGTTCCCGGAGCGGGGGATACGAGCAGTACTTC; cdr3_aa: CASSSRSGGYEQYF
v_call: TRBV6-5; j_call: TRBJ2-7; clone_size: -; d_call: TRBD2; cdr3_nt: TGTGCCAGCAGTTACTCGACAACGGGGGGACGCTACGAGCAGTACTTC; cdr3_aa: CASSYSTTGGRYEQYF
v_call: TRBV30; j_call: TRBJ2-6; clone_size: -; d_call: -; cdr3_nt: TGTGCCTGGAGTGTCGGTTCCGCTGGGGCCAACGTCCTGACTTTC; cdr3_aa: CAWSVGSAGANVLTF
v_call: TRBV6-1; j_call: TRBJ1-1; clone_size: once; d_call: -; cdr3_nt: TGTGCCAGCAGTGAAAATAGGGGGTACACTGAAGCTTTCTTT; cdr3_aa: CASSENRGYTEAFF
v_call: TRBV10-1; j_call: TRBJ2-2; clone_size: few; d_call: TRBD1; cdr3_nt: TGCGCCAGTGGACAGGCTGTCACCGGGGAGCTGTTTTTT; cdr3_aa: CASGQAVTGELFF
v_call: TRBV28; j_call: TRBJ1-6; clone_size: -; d_call: -; cdr3_nt: TGTGCCAGCAGTTTAACCGGGCAGAATAATTCACCCCTCCACTTT; cdr3_aa: CASSLTGQNNSPLHF
v_call: TRBV18; j_call: TRBJ1-1; clone_size: -; d_call: TRBD1; cdr3_nt: TGTGCCAGCTCAAGAAGACAGGGGCGGAGCGACACTGAAGCTTTCTTT; cdr3_aa: CASSRRQGRSDTEAFF
v_call: TRBV9; j_call: TRBJ2-3; clone_size: few; d_call: -; cdr3_nt: TGTGCCAGCAGCGTCAAGGGGACAACATTCTATTCCTCCACAGATACGCAGTATTTT; cdr3_aa: CASSVKGTTFYSSTDTQYF
v_call: TRBV5-1; j_call: TRBJ2-3; clone_size: -; d_call: -; cdr3_nt: TGCGCCAGCAGCTTGGTTGTCGGCGGTCGAAGCACAGATACGCAGTATTTT; cdr3_aa: CASSLVVGGRSTDTQYF
v_call: TRBV30; j_call: TRBJ2-2; clone_size: -; d_call: -; cdr3_nt: TGTGCCTGGAGTGTTATAGGGAGAGGCACCGGGGAGCTGTTTTTT; cdr3_aa: CAWSVIGRGTGELFF
v_call: TRBV29-1; j_call: TRBJ2-2; clone_size: few; d_call: -; cdr3_nt: TGCAGCGTTGGTCCTAGGGCCGGGGAGCTGTTTTTT; cdr3_aa: CSVGPRAGELFF
v_call: TRBV20-1; j_call: TRBJ2-1; clone_size: -; d_call: -; cdr3_nt: TGCAGTGCTAGTGACAATGAGCAGTTCTTC; cdr3_aa: CSASDNEQFF
v_call: TRBV21-1; j_call: TRBJ2-6; clone_size: -; d_call: -; cdr3_nt: TGTGCCAGCAGCAAAGCTAGAGAGACAGGGGTTTCCTCTGGGGCCAACGTCCTGACTTTC; cdr3_aa: CASSKARETGVSSGANVLTF
v_call: TRBV18; j_call: TRBJ2-3; clone_size: -; d_call: -; cdr3_nt: TGTGCCAGCTCACCGTCTCGGGAAGATACGCAGTATTTT; cdr3_aa: CASSPSREDTQYF
v_call: TRBV23-1; j_call: TRBJ1-5; clone_size: -; d_call: -; cdr3_nt: TGCGCCAGCAGTCAATCGGACGGGAGAAGCCAGAGCAATCAGCCCCAGCATTTT; cdr3_aa: CASSQSDGRSQSNQPQHF
v_call: TRBV11-1; j_call: TRBJ1-2; clone_size: -; d_call: -; cdr3_nt: TGTGCCAGCAGCCAGGGCAGGAATAGACCCTACACCTTC; cdr3_aa: CASSQGRNRPYTF
v_call: TRBV18; j_call: TRBJ2-2; clone_size: -; d_call: -; cdr3_nt: TGTGCCAGCTCACCACCGGGGGTCGGGGAGCTGTTTTTT; cdr3_aa: CASSPPGVGELFF
v_call: TRBV11-1; j_call: TRBJ2-7; clone_size: -; d_call: -; cdr3_nt: TGTGCCAGCAGCTTAACCCCTCCCCGTGGGGGTTCCTACGAGCAGTACTTC; cdr3_aa: CASSLTPPRGGSYEQYF
v_call: TRBV19; j_call: TRBJ1-2; clone_size: -; d_call: -; cdr3_nt: TGTGCCAGTAGTATTCCTGGACAGACGGGGGATGGCTACACCTTC; cdr3_aa: CASSIPGQTGDGYTF
v_call: TRBV21-1; j_call: TRBJ2-1; clone_size: -; d_call: -; cdr3_nt: TGTGCCAGCAGCAATATTTGCAATGAGCAGTTCTTC; cdr3_aa: CASSNICNEQFF
v_call: TRBV4-3; j_call: TRBJ2-2; clone_size: -; d_call: -; cdr3_nt: TGCGCCAGCAGCCAAAATTGGGCGGGGCTAACCGGGGAGCTGTTTTTT; cdr3_aa: CASSQNWAGLTGELFF
v_call: TRBV6-5; j_call: TRBJ2-5; clone_size: -; d_call: -; cdr3_nt: TGTGCCAGCAGTTATGGGGGCCCCAGGGTAGAAGAGACCCAGTACTTC; cdr3_aa: CASSYGGPRVEETQYF
v_call: TRBV5-6; j_call: TRBJ2-1; clone_size: many; d_call: TRBD1; cdr3_nt: TGTGCCAGCAGCCAGAACAGGGGGCTAAATTGGAATGAGCAGTTCTTC; cdr3_aa: CASSQNRGLNWNEQFF
v_call: TRBV29-1; j_call: TRBJ2-3; clone_size: -; d_call: -; cdr3_nt: TGCAGCGTTGCTGGTCCCACAGATACGCAGTATTTT; cdr3_aa: CSVAGPTDTQYF
v_call: TRBV20-1; j_call: TRBJ2-5; clone_size: once; d_call: -; cdr3_nt: TGCAGTGCTAGACGGGGGGAGACCCAGTACTTC; cdr3_aa: CSARRGETQYF
v_call: TRBV6-1; j_call: TRBJ1-1; clone_size: -; d_call: TRBD1; cdr3_nt: TGTGCCAGCACCCTGGGACAGATAAACACTGAAGCTTTCTTT; cdr3_aa: CASTLGQINTEAFF
v_call: TRBV29-1; j_call: TRBJ1-4; clone_size: once; d_call: -; cdr3_nt: TGCAGCGTTGATATGGGATCAAATGAAAAACTGTTTTTT; cdr3_aa: CSVDMGSNEKLFF
v_call: TRBV7-3; j_call: TRBJ2-1; clone_size: -; d_call: -; cdr3_nt: TGTGCCAGCAGTCCGGGGCCCCCGCGGGGAAATGAGCAGTTCTTC; cdr3_aa: CASSPGPPRGNEQFF